These T cell receptor beta chains were read from a single sample in a study of PD-1 blockade in classical Hodgkin lymphoma. TCRdb's table, derived via immunoSEQ multiplex PCR, lists solely in-frame clones and lacks some. The repertoire has some 10,000 clones, roughly 70% of them found once; the top ten carry about a tenth. This specimen consisted of CD8+ T cells from blood, obtained before the fourth cycle of nivolumab. The receptors stem from a human donor with classical Hodgkin lymphoma. The CDR3 runs from the conserved cysteine through the conserved F or W. A D gene is named only where the DNA matches it firmly. Clone size is shown for a subset of rows, as once, few, many or a class of expanded clone.

J	D	V	size	CDR3	DNA
TRBJ2-7	NA	TRBV7-9	NA	CASSPYEQYF	TGTGCCAGCAGCCCATACGAGCAGTACTTC
TRBJ1-2	TRBD1	TRBV2	NA	CASRWTGNYGYTF	TGTGCCAGCAGGTGGACAGGGAACTATGGCTACACCTTC
TRBJ1-5	NA	TRBV4-1	NA	CASSQREGYSNQPQHF	TGCGCCAGCAGCCAACGGGAGGGGTATAGCAATCAGCCCCAGCATTTT
TRBJ1-1	NA	TRBV7-9	NA	CASSLRDNLNTEAFF	TGTGCCAGCAGCTTACGGGACAACCTGAACACTGAAGCTTTCTTT
TRBJ2-7	TRBD1	TRBV13	few	CASSSGTGSEQYF	TGTGCCAGCAGCTCCGGGACAGGGAGCGAGCAGTACTTC
TRBJ2-5	TRBD1	TRBV10-3	NA	CAIRRGRGVAETQYF	TGTGCCATCAGGAGGGGGCGAGGGGTCGCGGAGACCCAGTACTTC
TRBJ2-1	TRBD2	TRBV7-2	NA	CASSLSLAGVLFF	TGTGCCAGCAGCTTATCACTAGCGGGAGTTTTGTTCTTC
TRBJ2-1	TRBD2	TRBV5-6	NA	CASSPGGAYNEQFF	TGTGCCAGCAGCCCCGGGGGGGCCTACAATGAGCAGTTCTTC
TRBJ2-3	NA	TRBV21-1	NA	CASSKRGGGRGTAIWDTQYF	TGTGCCAGCAGCAAAAGAGGAGGCGGGCGGGGGACGGCGATCTGGGATACGCAGTATTTT
TRBJ2-1	NA	TRBV11-2	NA	CASSLVQDKKGKFF	TGTGCCAGCAGCTTAGTGCAGGACAAAAAGGGCAAGTTCTTC
TRBJ2-2	TRBD1	TRBV6-6	NA	CASSYQGADTGELFF	TGTGCCAGCAGTTACCAGGGGGCGGACACCGGGGAGCTGTTTTTT
TRBJ2-1	NA	TRBV9	NA	CASSPLRPLLF	TGTGCCAGCAGCCCCCTAAGGCCCCTTCTCTTC
TRBJ2-7	NA	TRBV19	NA	CASSSGAGLEQYF	TGTGCCAGTAGTTCAGGGGCTGGGTTGGAGCAGTACTTC
TRBJ2-7	NA	TRBV10-3	NA	CAISESLVAYEQYF	TGTGCCATCAGTGAGTCCCTCGTGGCCTACGAGCAGTACTTC
TRBJ2-5	NA	TRBV5-6	NA	CASSLRGRETQYF	TGTGCCAGCAGCTTACGGGGGAGGGAGACCCAGTACTTC
TRBJ2-7	NA	TRBV6-6	NA	CASSRVDTYEQYF	TGTGCCAGCAGCCGGGTGGACACCTACGAGCAGTACTTC
TRBJ2-1	NA	TRBV7-6	NA	CASRQNNEQFF	TGTGCCAGCCGACAAAACAATGAGCAGTTCTTC